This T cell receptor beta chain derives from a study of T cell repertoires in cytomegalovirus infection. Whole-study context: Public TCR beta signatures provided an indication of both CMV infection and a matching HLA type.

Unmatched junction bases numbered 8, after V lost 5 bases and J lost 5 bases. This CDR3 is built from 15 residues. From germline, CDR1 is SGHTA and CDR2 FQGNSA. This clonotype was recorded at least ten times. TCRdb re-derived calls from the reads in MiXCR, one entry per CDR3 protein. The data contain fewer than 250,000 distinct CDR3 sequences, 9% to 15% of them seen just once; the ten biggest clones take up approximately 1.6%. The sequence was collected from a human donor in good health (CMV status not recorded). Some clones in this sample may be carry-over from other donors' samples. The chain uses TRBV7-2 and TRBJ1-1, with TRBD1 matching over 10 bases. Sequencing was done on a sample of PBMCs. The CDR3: CASSLDRGRRTEAFF. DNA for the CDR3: TGTGCCAGCAGCCTCGACAGGGGGCGACGGACTGAAGCTTTCTTT.